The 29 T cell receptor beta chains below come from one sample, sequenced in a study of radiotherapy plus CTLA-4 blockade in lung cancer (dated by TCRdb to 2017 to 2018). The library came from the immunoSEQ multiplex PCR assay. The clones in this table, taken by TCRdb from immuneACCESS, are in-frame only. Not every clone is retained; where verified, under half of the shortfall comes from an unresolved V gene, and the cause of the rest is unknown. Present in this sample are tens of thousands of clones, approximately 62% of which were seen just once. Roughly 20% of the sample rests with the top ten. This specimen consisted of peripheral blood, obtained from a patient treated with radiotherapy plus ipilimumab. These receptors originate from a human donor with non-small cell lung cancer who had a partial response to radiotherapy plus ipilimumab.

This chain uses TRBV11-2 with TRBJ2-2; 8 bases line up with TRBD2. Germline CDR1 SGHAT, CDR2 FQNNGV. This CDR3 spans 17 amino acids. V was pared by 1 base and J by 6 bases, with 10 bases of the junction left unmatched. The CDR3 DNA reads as TGTGCCAGCAGCTTAGTGGCTTGGACGGGAGGGCCCGGGGAGCTGTTTTTT. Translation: CASSLVAWTGGPGELFF.

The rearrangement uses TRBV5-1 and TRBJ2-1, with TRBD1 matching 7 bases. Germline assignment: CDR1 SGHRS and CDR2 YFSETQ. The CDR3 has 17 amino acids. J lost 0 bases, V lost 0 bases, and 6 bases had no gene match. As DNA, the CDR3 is TGCGCCAGCAGCTTGGCCCGGGACAGTGGCTCCTACAATGAGCAGTTCTTC. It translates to CASSLARDSGSYNEQFF.

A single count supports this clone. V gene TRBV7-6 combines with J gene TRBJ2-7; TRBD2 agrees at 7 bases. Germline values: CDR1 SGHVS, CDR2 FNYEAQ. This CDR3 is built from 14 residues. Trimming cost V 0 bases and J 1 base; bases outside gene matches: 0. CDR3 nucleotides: TGTGCCAGCAGCTTAGCGGGAGGGTCCTACGAGCAGTACTTC. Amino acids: CASSLAGGSYEQYF.

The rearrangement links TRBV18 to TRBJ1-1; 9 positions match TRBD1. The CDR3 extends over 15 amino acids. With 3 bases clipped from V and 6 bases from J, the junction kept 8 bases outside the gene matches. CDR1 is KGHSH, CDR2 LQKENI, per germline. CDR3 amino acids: CASSPRQGDISEAFF. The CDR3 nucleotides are TGTGCCAGCTCACCTAGACAGGGGGATATCTCTGAAGCTTTCTTT.

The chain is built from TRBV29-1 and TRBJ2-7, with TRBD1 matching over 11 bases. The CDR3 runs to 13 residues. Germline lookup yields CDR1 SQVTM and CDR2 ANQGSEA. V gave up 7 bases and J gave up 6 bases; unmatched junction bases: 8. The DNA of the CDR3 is TGCAGCGAACGGGGGGACAGGGGGGCCGAGCAGTACTTC. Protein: CSERGDRGAEQYF.

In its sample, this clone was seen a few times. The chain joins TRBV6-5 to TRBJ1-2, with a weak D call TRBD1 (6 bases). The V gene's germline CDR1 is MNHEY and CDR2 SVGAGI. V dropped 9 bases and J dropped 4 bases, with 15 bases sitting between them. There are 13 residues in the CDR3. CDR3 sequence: CASSDTGIYGYTF. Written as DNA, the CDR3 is TGTGCCAGTTCCGACACAGGGATCTATGGCTACACCTTC.

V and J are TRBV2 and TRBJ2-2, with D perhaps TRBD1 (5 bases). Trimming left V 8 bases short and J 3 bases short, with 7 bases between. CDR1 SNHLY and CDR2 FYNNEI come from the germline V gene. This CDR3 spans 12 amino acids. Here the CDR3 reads CASGADTGELFF. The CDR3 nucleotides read TGTGCCAGCGGGGCGGACACCGGGGAGCTGTTTTTT.

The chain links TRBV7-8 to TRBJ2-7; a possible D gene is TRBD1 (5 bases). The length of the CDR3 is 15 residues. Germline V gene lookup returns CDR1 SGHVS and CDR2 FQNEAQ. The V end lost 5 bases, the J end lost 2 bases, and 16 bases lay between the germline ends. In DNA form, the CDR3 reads TGTGCCAGCAGCCCGCATCAGGGTCCTGCCTACGAGCAGTACTTC. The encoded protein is CASSPHQGPAYEQYF. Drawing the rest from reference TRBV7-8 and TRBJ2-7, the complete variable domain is GAGVSQSPRYKVAKRGQDVALRCDPISGHVSLFWYQQALGQGPEFLTYFQNEAQLDKSGLPSDRFFAERPEGSVSTLKIQRTQQEDSAVYLCASSPHQGPAYEQYFGPGTRLTVT.

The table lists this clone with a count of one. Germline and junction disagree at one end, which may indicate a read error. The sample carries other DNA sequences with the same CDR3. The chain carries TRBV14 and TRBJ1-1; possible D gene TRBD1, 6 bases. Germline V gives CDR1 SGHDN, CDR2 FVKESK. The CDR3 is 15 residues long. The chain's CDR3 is CASSLSGGGNTEAFF. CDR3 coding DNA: TGCGCCAGCAGCCTCTCGGGGGGCGGGAACACTGAAGCTTTCTTT.

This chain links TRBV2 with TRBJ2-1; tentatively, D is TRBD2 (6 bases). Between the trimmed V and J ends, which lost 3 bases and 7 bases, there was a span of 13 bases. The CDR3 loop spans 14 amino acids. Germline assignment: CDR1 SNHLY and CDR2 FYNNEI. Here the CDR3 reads CASSEAGRFNEQFF. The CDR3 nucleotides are TGTGCCAGCAGTGAGGCAGGGAGGTTTAATGAGCAGTTCTTC.

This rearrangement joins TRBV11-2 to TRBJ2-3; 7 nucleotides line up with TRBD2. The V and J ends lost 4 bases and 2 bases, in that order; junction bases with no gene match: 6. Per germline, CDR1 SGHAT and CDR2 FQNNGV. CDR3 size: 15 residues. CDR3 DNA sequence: TGTGCCAGCAGCTCGCAGCTAGCGGTCACAGATACGCAGTATTTT. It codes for CASSSQLAVTDTQYF.

The CDR3, as DNA: TGTGCCAGCAGCATCCCCGGGACAGGGGAATGTGGCTACACCTTC. Protein product: CASSIPGTGECGYTF. This rearrangement joins TRBV21-1 to TRBJ1-2; the table's D call of TRBD1 was not tested on the DNA. TRBV21-1 is a known pseudogene. The length of the CDR3 is 15 residues.

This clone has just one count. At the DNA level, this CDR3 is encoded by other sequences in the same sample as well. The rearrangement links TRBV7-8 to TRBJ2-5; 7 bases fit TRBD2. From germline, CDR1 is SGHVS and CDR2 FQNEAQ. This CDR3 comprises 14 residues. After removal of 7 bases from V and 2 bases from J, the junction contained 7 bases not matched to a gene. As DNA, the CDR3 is TGTGCCAGCACGGTGGGAGCGGGACAAGAGACCCAGTACTTC. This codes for CASTVGAGQETQYF.

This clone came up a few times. In DNA, the CDR3 is TGTGCCAGCTCTCCCGAAGGACAGGGGTCCGGCTACACCTTC. Amino acid sequence: CASSPEGQGSGYTF. V is TRBV18 and J is TRBJ1-2; 9 bases are shared with TRBD1. Per the germline V gene, CDR1 is KGHSH and CDR2 is LQKENI. Unmatched junction bases numbered 10, after V lost 6 bases and J lost 8 bases. The CDR3 is 14 residues long.

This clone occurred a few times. The chain's CDR3 is CASSGQGEGGYTF. The CDR3 DNA is TGTGCCAGCAGTGGACAGGGGGAGGGTGGCTACACCTTC. V and J are TRBV6-6 and TRBJ1-2; 10 bases fit TRBD1. Looked up from germline, CDR1 is MNHNY and CDR2 is SVGAGI (reference sequence). With 5 bases clipped from V and 7 bases from J, the junction kept 4 bases outside the gene matches. CDR3 length equals 13 residues.

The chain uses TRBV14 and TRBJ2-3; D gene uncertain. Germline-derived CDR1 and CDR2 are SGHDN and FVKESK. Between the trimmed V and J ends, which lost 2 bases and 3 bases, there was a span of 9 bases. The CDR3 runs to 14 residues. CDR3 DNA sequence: TGTGCCAGCAGCCAACTTGCCAGGACAGATACGCAGTATTTT. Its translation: CASSQLARTDTQYF.

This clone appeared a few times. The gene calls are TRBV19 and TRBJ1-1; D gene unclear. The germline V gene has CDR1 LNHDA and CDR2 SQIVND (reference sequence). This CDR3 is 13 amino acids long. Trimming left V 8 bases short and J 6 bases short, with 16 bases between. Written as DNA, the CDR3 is TGTGCCAGTCGGAGGCAGGAATACGCTGAAGCTTTCTTT. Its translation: CASRRQEYAEAFF.

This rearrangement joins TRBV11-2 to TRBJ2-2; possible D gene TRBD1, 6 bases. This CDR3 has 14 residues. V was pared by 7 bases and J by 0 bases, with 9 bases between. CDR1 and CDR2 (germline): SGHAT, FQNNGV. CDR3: CASKGQTNTGELFF. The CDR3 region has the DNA TGTGCCAGCAAGGGACAAACGAACACCGGGGAGCTGTTTTTT.

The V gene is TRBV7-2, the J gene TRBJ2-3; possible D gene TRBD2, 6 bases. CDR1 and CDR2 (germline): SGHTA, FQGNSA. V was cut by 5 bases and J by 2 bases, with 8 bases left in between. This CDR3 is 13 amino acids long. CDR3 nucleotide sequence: TGTGCCAGCAGCCCGGGAGTCACAGATACGCAGTATTTT. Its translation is CASSPGVTDTQYF.

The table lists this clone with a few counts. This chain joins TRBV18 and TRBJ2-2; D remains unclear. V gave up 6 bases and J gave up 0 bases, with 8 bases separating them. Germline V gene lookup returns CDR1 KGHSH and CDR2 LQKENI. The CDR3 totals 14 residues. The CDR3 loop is CASSNSANTGELFF. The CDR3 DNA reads TGTGCCAGCTCTAACAGTGCGAACACCGGGGAGCTGTTTTTT.

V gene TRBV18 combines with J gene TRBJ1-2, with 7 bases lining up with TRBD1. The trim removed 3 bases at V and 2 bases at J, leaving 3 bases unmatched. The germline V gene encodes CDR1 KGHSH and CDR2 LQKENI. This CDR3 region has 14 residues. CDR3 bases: TGTGCCAGCTCACCGGGACAGCAGAACTATGGCTACACCTTC. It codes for CASSPGQQNYGYTF.

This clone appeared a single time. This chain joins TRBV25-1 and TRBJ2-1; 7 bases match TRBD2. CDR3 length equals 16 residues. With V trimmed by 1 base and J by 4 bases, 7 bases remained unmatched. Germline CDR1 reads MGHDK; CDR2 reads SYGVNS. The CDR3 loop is CASSEWGGRVYNEQFF. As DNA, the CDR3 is TGTGCCAGCAGTGAATGGGGGGGGAGAGTGTACAATGAGCAGTTCTTC. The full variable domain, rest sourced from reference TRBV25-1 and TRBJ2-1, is EADIYQTPRYLVIGTGKKITLECSQTMGHDKMYWYQQDPGMELHLIHYSYGVNSTEKGDLSSESTVSRIRTEHFPLTLESARPSHTSQYLCASSEWGGRVYNEQFFGPGTRLTVL.

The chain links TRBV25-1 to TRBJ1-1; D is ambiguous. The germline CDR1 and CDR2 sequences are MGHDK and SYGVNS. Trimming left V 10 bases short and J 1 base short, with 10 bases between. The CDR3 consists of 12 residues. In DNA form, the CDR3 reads TGTGCCACTAGACCGGGGAACACTGAAGCTTTCTTT. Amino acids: CATRPGNTEAFF.

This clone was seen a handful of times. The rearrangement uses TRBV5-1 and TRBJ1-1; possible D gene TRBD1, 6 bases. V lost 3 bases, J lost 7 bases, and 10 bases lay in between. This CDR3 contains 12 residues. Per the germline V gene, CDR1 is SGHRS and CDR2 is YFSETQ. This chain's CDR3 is CASSYGQSEAFF. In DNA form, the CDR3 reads TGCGCCAGCAGCTACGGACAGAGTGAAGCTTTCTTT. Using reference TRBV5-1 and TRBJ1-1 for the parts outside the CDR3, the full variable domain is KAGVTQTPRYLIKTRGQQVTLSCSPISGHRSVSWYQQTPGQGLQFLFEYFSETQRNKGNFPGRFSGRQFSNSRSEMNVSTLELGDSALYLCASSYGQSEAFFGQGTRLTVV.

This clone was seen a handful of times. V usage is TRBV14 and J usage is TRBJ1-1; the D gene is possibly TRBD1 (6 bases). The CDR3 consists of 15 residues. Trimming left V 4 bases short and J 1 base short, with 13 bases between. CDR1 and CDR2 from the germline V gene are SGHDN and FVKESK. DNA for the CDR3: TGTGCCAGCAGCCCCTCGGGGGGCTCGAACACTGAAGCTTTCTTT. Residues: CASSPSGGSNTEAFF.

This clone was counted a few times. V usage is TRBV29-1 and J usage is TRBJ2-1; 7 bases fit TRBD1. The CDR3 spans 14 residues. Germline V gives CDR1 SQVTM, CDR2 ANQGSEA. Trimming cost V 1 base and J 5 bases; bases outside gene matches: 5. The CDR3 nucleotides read TGCAGCGTTGAAGGACAGGGTCTCAACAATGAGCAGTTCTTC. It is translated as CSVEGQGLNNEQFF.

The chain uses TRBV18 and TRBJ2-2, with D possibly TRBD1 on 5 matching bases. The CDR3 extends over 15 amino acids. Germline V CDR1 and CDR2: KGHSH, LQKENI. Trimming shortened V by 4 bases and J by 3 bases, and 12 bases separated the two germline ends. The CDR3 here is CASSQGVADTGELFF. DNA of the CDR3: TGTGCCAGCTCACAAGGGGTAGCCGACACCGGGGAGCTGTTTTTT.

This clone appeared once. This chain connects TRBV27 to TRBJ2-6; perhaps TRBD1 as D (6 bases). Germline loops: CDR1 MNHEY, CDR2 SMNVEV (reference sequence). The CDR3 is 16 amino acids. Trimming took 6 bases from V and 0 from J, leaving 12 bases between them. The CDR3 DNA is TGTGCCAGCAGGCAGGGGACCACCTCTGGGGCCAACGTCCTGACTTTC. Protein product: CASRQGTTSGANVLTF.

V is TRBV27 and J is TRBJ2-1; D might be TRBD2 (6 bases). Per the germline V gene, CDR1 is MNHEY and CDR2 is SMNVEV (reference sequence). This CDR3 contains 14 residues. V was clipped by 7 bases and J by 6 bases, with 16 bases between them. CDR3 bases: TGTGCCAGCACCACGCCGAGACTAGGCAATGAGCAGTTCTTC. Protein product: CASTTPRLGNEQFF.